What follows are 5 T cell receptor beta chains derived from one specimen sequenced in a study of beta chain features in type 1 diabetes. Every isolated RNA sample was fully reverse transcribed, so sequencing captured expressed TCRB transcripts. Libraries were prepared by immunoSEQ multiplex PCR; TCRdb keeps only in-frame clonotypes and omits some of them. The data show under 950,000 clones, roughly 15% seen once. Sequencing was carried out using naive CD4+ T cells from blood. These TCRs come from a woman younger than 35 in good health.

The chain links TRBV20-1 to TRBJ2-1; TRBD2 agrees at 12 bases. The CDR3 is made up of 11 amino acids. Trimming cost V 6 bases and J 10 bases; bases outside gene matches: 1. CDR1 and CDR2 from the germline V gene are DFQATT and SNEGSKA (reference sequence). CDR3 in DNA: TGCAGTGCGACTAGCGGGAGCGAGCAGTTCTTC. It encodes CSATSGSEQFF.

This clone was counted a few times. The chain joins TRBV5-1 to TRBJ2-1; TRBD2 might be the D (5 bases). Trimming removed 5 bases at V and 0 bases at J, with 21 bases between. Germline assignment: CDR1 SGHRS and CDR2 YFSETQ. CDR3 length: 18 amino acids. The DNA of the CDR3 is TGCGCCAGCAGGCCCCTCGAGGGAATATACGGCTCCTACAATGAGCAGTTCTTC. This codes for CASRPLEGIYGSYNEQFF.

Only a few counts were recorded for this clone. The DNA for the CDR3 is TGTGCCACCTCCCTTAGCAGACCTAGCACAGATACGCAGTATTTT. This translates into CATSLSRPSTDTQYF. The rearrangement links TRBV6-5 to TRBJ2-3; no clear D. The germline gives CDR1 MNHEY, CDR2 SVGAGI. Trimming pared 10 bases from V and 0 bases from J, leaving 17 bases between. CDR3 length equals 15 residues.

As DNA, the CDR3 is TGTGCCAGCAGCGACTCCCCAGCGGGACAGGACATTCAGTACTTC. Its protein is CASSDSPAGQDIQYF. The chain recombines TRBV9 with TRBJ2-4; D is perhaps TRBD1 (8 bases). V lost 3 bases and J 8 bases, leaving 18 bases between the germline ends. Germline V lookup: CDR1 SGDLS, CDR2 YYNGEE. The CDR3 extends over 15 amino acids.

V usage is TRBV2 and J usage is TRBJ2-1; weak D call: TRBD1 (5 bases). The CDR3 contains 15 residues. Per the germline V gene, CDR1 is SNHLY and CDR2 is FYNNEI. Deletions cut 7 bases from V and 4 bases from J, with 17 bases between. The CDR3 nucleotides read TGTGCCAGCATCGTCGATCAGGGTGGGTACAATGAGCAGTTCTTC. Its translation: CASIVDQGGYNEQFF.